Each of the 32 T cell receptor beta chains below was sequenced from the same sample in a study of cytomegalovirus exposure and HLA in healthy donors. 60 Vbeta and 13 Jbeta primers were used in PCR. Data came from immunoSEQ multiplex PCR; TCRdb stores just in-frame clones and leaves some out. Of 200,000 to 250,000 clones in the sample, roughly 79% were seen once. What was sequenced was PBMCs. Receptors originate from a man aged 18 to 29 in good health and CMV-seronegative.

This CDR3 is CAWSVSFPTGEVKTQYF. The CDR3 DNA reads TGTGCCTGGAGTGTCAGTTTCCCGACAGGGGAAGTAAAGACCCAGTACTTC. The chain joins TRBV30 to TRBJ2-5; 8 bases fit TRBD1. V lost 0 bases, J lost 6 bases, and 15 bases stayed unmatched. CDR3 length: 17 residues. The germline gives CDR1 GTSNPN, CDR2 SVGIG (reference sequence).

The chain is built from TRBV9 and TRBJ2-1, with 9 nucleotides matching TRBD2. There are 16 residues in the CDR3. Germline V lookup: CDR1 SGDLS, CDR2 YYNGEE. V shed 2 bases, J shed 6 bases, and the junction held 9 bases outside the gene matches. CDR3 nucleotide sequence: TGTGCCAGCAGCGTTACTGGCGGGAGGGCCCCCAATGAGCAGTTCTTC. Amino acid sequence: CASSVTGGRAPNEQFF. The full variable domain, with the rest looked up from reference TRBV9 and TRBJ2-1, is DSGVTQTPKHLITATGQRVTLRCSPRSGDLSVYWYQQSLDQGLQFLIQYYNGEERAKGNILERFSAQQFPDLHSELNLSSLELGDSALYFCASSVTGGRAPNEQFFGPGTRLTVL.

This clone was seen more than once but under ten times. The V call is TRBV5-6, the J call TRBJ2-7; tentative D call: TRBD2 (5 bases). The germline V gene encodes CDR1 SGHDT and CDR2 YYEEEE. The CDR3 length is 13 residues. V lost 2 bases and J 6 bases, leaving 12 bases between the germline ends. In DNA form, the CDR3 reads TGTGCCAGCAGCTTTTCCGTCCGGGGCGAGCAGTACTTC. This sequence encodes CASSFSVRGEQYF.

The V call is TRBV11-2, the J call TRBJ2-5; 8 bases match TRBD1. With V trimmed by 0 bases and J by 3 bases, 9 bases remained unmatched. CDR1 is SGHAT, CDR2 FQNNGV, per germline. The CDR3 covers 17 residues. The CDR3 DNA reads TGTGCCAGCAGCTTAGATCATAATGACAGGGGAGAAGAGACCCAGTACTTC. It specifies CASSLDHNDRGEETQYF.

CDR3 coding DNA: TGCGCCAGCAGCCAAGTATTAGCGGGGGGGAACAATGAGCAGTTCTTC. It codes for CASSQVLAGGNNEQFF. J is TRBJ2-1 and V is TRBV4-3, with TRBD2 matching over 11 bases. Germline V gives CDR1 LGHNA, CDR2 YSLEER. The CDR3 spans 16 residues. The ends lost 1 base at V and 5 bases at J; junction bases unmatched: 4.

The V gene is TRBV7-9, the J gene TRBJ2-7, with D possibly TRBD1 on 7 matching bases. Germline V gene lookup returns CDR1 SEHNR and CDR2 FQNEAQ (reference sequence). V lost 8 bases to trimming and J lost 2 bases, with 13 bases between them. This CDR3 contains 13 residues. Here the CDR3 DNA reads TGTGCCAGCCGGGGGACAGTAACCTACGAGCAGTACTTC. Amino acid sequence: CASRGTVTYEQYF.

This clone was observed once. The chain recombines TRBV30 with TRBJ1-5; the D gene is possibly TRBD1 (5 bases). The V end was cut by 2 bases, the J end by 5 bases, with 19 bases between. CDR1 GTSNPN and CDR2 SVGIG come from the germline V gene (reference sequence). CDR3 length: 16 amino acids. CDR3 amino acids: CAWSTQGRGGDQPQHF. For the CDR3, the DNA is TGTGCCTGGAGTACCCAAGGGAGGGGTGGGGATCAGCCCCAGCATTTT.

This clone appeared a single time. J is TRBJ2-7 and V is TRBV6-5; 11 bases are shared with TRBD1. The CDR3 spans 13 residues. V lost 4 bases and J lost 6; bases outside the gene matches: 2. Germline CDR1 is MNHEY and CDR2 is SVGAGI. CDR3 region: CASSSDRGREQYF. CDR3 in DNA: TGTGCCAGCAGTTCGGACAGGGGGCGCGAGCAGTACTTC.

The chain is built from TRBV15 and TRBJ2-7; 8 bases are shared with TRBD1. The trim removed 5 bases at V and 3 bases at J, leaving 12 bases unmatched. Germline-derived CDR1 and CDR2 are LNHNV and YYDKDF (reference sequence). The CDR3 length is 16 residues. CDR3 in amino acids: CATSFRAGGKGYEQYF. For the CDR3, the DNA is TGTGCCACCAGCTTCCGTGCAGGGGGCAAGGGCTACGAGCAGTACTTC.

V gene TRBV28 combines with J gene TRBJ1-5; D gene ambiguous. Germline CDR1 is MDHEN and CDR2 is SYDVKM. The CDR3 covers 12 residues. The ends were cut back, 10 bases at V and 3 bases at J, with 10 bases in the middle. CDR3 bases: TGTGCCACCGAGGTGAACAATCAGCCCCAGCATTTT. It translates to CATEVNNQPQHF.

The chain links TRBV2 to TRBJ2-5; D may be TRBD2 (6 bases). CDR3 length: 16 residues. The ends were cut back, 2 bases at V and 2 bases at J, with 15 bases in the middle. CDR1 SNHLY and CDR2 FYNNEI come from the germline V gene. CDR3 sequence reads: CASSEYPAGLQETQYF. CDR3 DNA sequence: TGTGCCAGCAGTGAATACCCAGCGGGCCTACAAGAGACCCAGTACTTC.

This chain links TRBV29-1 with TRBJ1-4; maybe TRBD1 (5 bases). The CDR3 has 13 residues. V shed 5 bases and J shed 8 bases, with 15 bases lying between them. CDR1 is SQVTM and CDR2 is ANQGSEA in the germline V gene. Here the CDR3 DNA reads TGCAGCGTTTCTAGGGGTGTGGGGGAAAAACTGTTTTTT. Translating gives CSVSRGVGEKLFF.

The rearrangement joins TRBV5-1 to TRBJ1-2; 7 positions agree with TRBD1. Germline assignment: CDR1 SGHRS and CDR2 YFSETQ. The CDR3 is made up of 15 amino acids. Germline trimming cut 3 bases from V and 6 bases from J; bases unmatched to any gene: 11. CDR3: CASSSISTGLDGYTF. Written as DNA, the CDR3 is TGCGCCAGCAGCTCAATTTCGACAGGGTTAGATGGCTACACCTTC. Full variable domain (missing parts from reference TRBV5-1 and TRBJ1-2): KAGVTQTPRYLIKTRGQQVTLSCSPISGHRSVSWYQQTPGQGLQFLFEYFSETQRNKGNFPGRFSGRQFSNSRSEMNVSTLELGDSALYLCASSSISTGLDGYTFGSGTRLTVV.

This chain joins TRBV5-6 and TRBJ1-1; the D gene is possibly TRBD1 (6 bases). The CDR3 runs to 14 residues. Germline V lookup: CDR1 SGHDT, CDR2 YYEEEE. V lost 4 bases and J lost 1, with 11 bases in between. The CDR3 spells CASSKGVPNTEAFF. The CDR3 DNA sequence: TGTGCCAGCAGCAAGGGGGTGCCGAACACTGAAGCTTTCTTT.

This clone was picked up one time. The CDR3 bases are TGTGCCAGCAGCTTAGTCGTGACGGGGAATTCACCCCTCCACTTT. Its translation: CASSLVVTGNSPLHF. The gene calls are TRBV7-8 and TRBJ1-6; D unclear. The CDR3 is made up of 15 amino acids. Trimming left V 1 base short and J 7 bases short, with 11 bases between. Germline V gene data show CDR1 as SGHVS and CDR2 as FQNEAQ.

This chain links TRBV10-3 with TRBJ2-5, with 9 bases matching TRBD2. The tail of the sequence fits TRBJ2-7 better, so the J call may be wrong. The CDR3 has 16 residues. Germline lookup yields CDR1 ENHRY and CDR2 SYGVKD. The CDR3 reads CAISEEIAGGDYEQYF. The CDR3 region has the DNA TGTGCCATCAGTGAGGAAATCGCGGGAGGGGACTACGAGCAGTACTTC.

V and J are TRBV10-1 and TRBJ1-1, with a tentative D call TRBD1 (6 bases). Trimming shortened V by 8 bases and J by 5 bases, and 24 bases separated the two germline ends. Germline V CDR1 and CDR2: WNHNN, SYGVQD (reference sequence). The CDR3 covers 16 residues. CDR3 sequence reads: CASERTIRGVGTEAFF. CDR3 DNA: TGCGCCAGCGAACGAACTATCAGGGGAGTTGGGACTGAAGCTTTCTTT.

The V gene is TRBV4-3, the J gene TRBJ1-6, with D perhaps TRBD1 (6 bases). Germline CDR1 LGHNA, CDR2 YSLEER. Trimming removed 0 bases from V and 7 bases from J, with 13 bases in between. CDR3 size: 16 residues. DNA of the CDR3: TGCGCCAGCAGCCAAGAAGGTGACAGGTTGAATTCACCCCTCCACTTT. Amino acids: CASSQEGDRLNSPLHF.

This clone has a single count. This sequence joins TRBV6-5 and TRBJ2-1, with 11 bases aligning to TRBD2. V lost 7 bases and J lost 7; bases outside the gene matches: 6. This CDR3 has 14 residues. Germline-derived CDR1 and CDR2 are MNHEY and SVGAGI. CDR3 DNA sequence: TGTGCCAGCAACCTAGCGGGAGGTAAAAATGAGCAGTTCTTC. This sequence encodes CASNLAGGKNEQFF.

This chain links TRBV28 with TRBJ1-2; 8 bases agree with TRBD1. V gave up 5 bases and J gave up 6 bases; unmatched junction bases: 11. In germline, CDR1 is MDHEN, CDR2 SYDVKM. This CDR3 has 15 amino acids. The CDR3 region has the DNA TGTGCCAGCAGTCTCCGGACAGGGCCAACTGATGGCTACACCTTC. Protein product: CASSLRTGPTDGYTF.

This sequence joins TRBV30 and TRBJ2-7; possible D gene TRBD2, 6 bases. The CDR3 spans 15 residues. Trimming removed 0 bases from V and 0 bases from J, with 12 bases in between. Germline V lookup: CDR1 GTSNPN, CDR2 SVGIG (reference sequence). The CDR3: CAWSVRGMSSYEQYF. In DNA, the CDR3 is TGTGCCTGGAGTGTTCGGGGGATGAGCTCCTACGAGCAGTACTTC.

This clone was detected only once. J is TRBJ2-7 and V is TRBV2, with TRBD2 identical over 11 bases. With V trimmed by 6 bases and J by 1 base, 5 bases remained unmatched. Germline CDR1 reads SNHLY; CDR2 reads FYNNEI. The CDR3 totals 15 residues. CDR3 DNA sequence: TGTGCCAGCAGGCTTGGGACTAGCGGTTCCTACGAGCAGTACTTC. Translating it yields CASRLGTSGSYEQYF.

CDR3 sequence reads: CASTPTGSNTEAFF. DNA of the CDR3: TGTGCCAGCACTCCGACAGGATCGAACACTGAAGCTTTCTTT. V usage is TRBV6-5 and J usage is TRBJ1-1; a weak D match, TRBD1 (6 bases). The CDR3 has 14 residues. Germline V gene lookup returns CDR1 MNHEY and CDR2 SVGAGI. The ends were cut back, 7 bases at V and 1 base at J, with 13 bases in the middle.

The V and J genes are TRBV4-2 and TRBJ2-1, with 8 bases matching TRBD2. Trimming cost V 1 base and J 10 bases; bases outside gene matches: 6. This CDR3 spans 14 amino acids. From germline, CDR1 is LGHNA and CDR2 YNFKEQ. CDR3 sequence (DNA): TGTGCCAGCAGCCAAGGTCCAGCGGGGGCCGAGCAGTTCTTC. Translating gives CASSQGPAGAEQFF.

The chain links TRBV7-2 to TRBJ1-5; D is perhaps TRBD1 (5 bases). The germline V and J ends were trimmed by 5 bases and 2 bases, with 13 bases remaining between them. Germline CDR1 is SGHTA and CDR2 is FQGNSA. The CDR3 sequence is 15 residues long. This CDR3 reads CASSAQGSGNQPQHF. CDR3 in DNA: TGTGCCAGCAGCGCGCAGGGAAGTGGCAATCAGCCCCAGCATTTT.

The rearrangement uses TRBV5-1 and TRBJ1-5, with D perhaps matching TRBD1 (5 bases). V lost 4 bases to trimming and J lost 0 bases, with 11 bases between them. This CDR3 comprises 15 residues. Per the germline V gene, CDR1 is SGHRS and CDR2 is YFSETQ. The CDR3 sequence is CASSPGTGSNQPQHF. DNA of the CDR3: TGCGCCAGCAGCCCTGGAACAGGTAGCAATCAGCCCCAGCATTTT.

The V call is TRBV27, the J call TRBJ1-4; TRBD1 aligns across 7 bases. The CDR3 consists of 16 residues. The J segment lost 7 bases and the V segment lost 3 bases, leaving 11 bases of the junction unmatched. Looked up from germline, CDR1 is MNHEY and CDR2 is SMNVEV (reference sequence). The CDR3 spells CASSFEETGRFEKLFF. CDR3 sequence (DNA): TGTGCCAGCAGTTTCGAAGAGACAGGGCGTTTTGAAAAACTGTTTTTT. The variable domain in full, with the rest retrieved from reference TRBV27 and TRBJ1-4, is EAQVTQNPRYLITVTGKKLTVTCSQNMNHEYMSWYRQDPGLGLRQIYYSMNVEVTDKGDVPEGYKVSRKEKRNFPLILESPSPNQTSLYFCASSFEETGRFEKLFFGSGTQLSVL.

The chain recombines TRBV6-6 with TRBJ2-1; D gene ambiguous. Trimming cost V 0 bases and J 4 bases, with 7 bases left between them. Germline CDR1 is MNHNY and CDR2 is SVGAGI (reference sequence). This CDR3 comprises 14 residues. CDR3 sequence reads: CASSYSRSYNEQFF. The CDR3 DNA sequence: TGTGCCAGCAGTTACTCGAGGAGTTACAATGAGCAGTTCTTC.

The rearrangement uses TRBV18 and TRBJ2-2, with D perhaps matching TRBD1 (5 bases). Germline V lookup: CDR1 KGHSH, CDR2 LQKENI. With 3 bases removed from V and 13 bases from J, the gap between germline ends came to 15 bases. The CDR3 has 13 amino acids. This chain's CDR3 is CASSPTSRERLFF. DNA for the CDR3: TGTGCCAGCTCACCGACTTCCAGGGAAAGGCTGTTTTTT.

This chain uses TRBV4-3 with TRBJ2-7, with D possibly being TRBD1 (6 bases). Trimming left V 3 bases short and J 6 bases short, with 15 bases between. The CDR3 sequence is 14 residues long. Germline V gene lookup returns CDR1 LGHNA and CDR2 YSLEER. DNA for the CDR3: TGCGCCAGCAGCCAGTACCGGGACATCGTCGAGCAGTACTTC. Protein sequence: CASSQYRDIVEQYF.

CDR3 in amino acids: CASSFRPGTSYYNSPLHF. The CDR3 nucleotides are TGTGCCAGCAGCTTTCGTCCAGGGACTAGCTACTATAATTCACCCCTCCACTTT. The V call is TRBV7-6, the J call TRBJ1-6, with D possibly TRBD1 on 5 matching bases. V was pared by 3 bases and J by 3 bases, with 18 bases between. Germline V gene data show CDR1 as SGHVS and CDR2 as FNYEAQ. This CDR3 region has 18 residues.

The J gene is TRBJ1-5, the V gene TRBV25-1; unclear D gene. V was shortened by 4 bases and J by 4 bases, with 14 bases between the two germline ends. Germline V CDR1 and CDR2: MGHDK, SYGVNS. The CDR3 is 15 amino acids. The CDR3 spells CASSGQVPGNQPQHF. The CDR3 DNA reads as TGTGCCAGCAGTGGTCAGGTCCCGGGAAATCAGCCCCAGCATTTT. Drawing the rest from reference TRBV25-1 and TRBJ1-5, the complete variable domain is EADIYQTPRYLVIGTGKKITLECSQTMGHDKMYWYQQDPGMELHLIHYSYGVNSTEKGDLSSESTVSRIRTEHFPLTLESARPSHTSQYLCASSGQVPGNQPQHFGDGTRLSIL.